The subject of this entry is one T cell receptor beta chain. The data derive from a study of cytomegalovirus exposure and HLA in healthy donors. In germline, CDR1 is MNHEY, CDR2 SVGAGI. This CDR3 has 12 residues. Germline trimming cut 4 bases from V and 6 bases from J; bases unmatched to any gene: 2. Primers: 60 Vbeta forward and 13 Jbeta reverse. Repertoires were generated with immunoSEQ multiplex PCR, while TCRdb's copy carries only in-frame clones and drops some. The sample includes approximately 110,000 clones, approximately 15% of them seen just once. The sequenced sample was PBMCs. The TCR comes from a woman aged 18-30 years in good health and CMV-seronegative. The rearrangement links TRBV6-5 to TRBJ2-7; 8 bases fit TRBD1. The CDR3 spells CASSFDRGEQYF. CDR3 bases: TGTGCCAGCAGTTTCGACAGGGGCGAGCAGTACTTC.